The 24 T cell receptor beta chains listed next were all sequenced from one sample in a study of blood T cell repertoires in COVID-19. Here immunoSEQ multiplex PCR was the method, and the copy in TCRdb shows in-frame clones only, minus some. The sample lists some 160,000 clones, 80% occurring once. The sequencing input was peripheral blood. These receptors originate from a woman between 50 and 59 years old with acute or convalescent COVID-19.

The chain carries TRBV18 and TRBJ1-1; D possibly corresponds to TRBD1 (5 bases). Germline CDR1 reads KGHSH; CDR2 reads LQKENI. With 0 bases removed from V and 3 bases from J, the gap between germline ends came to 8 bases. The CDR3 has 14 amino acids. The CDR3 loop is CASSPPSRDTEAFF. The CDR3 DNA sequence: TGTGCCAGCTCACCACCGTCCAGGGACACTGAAGCTTTCTTT.

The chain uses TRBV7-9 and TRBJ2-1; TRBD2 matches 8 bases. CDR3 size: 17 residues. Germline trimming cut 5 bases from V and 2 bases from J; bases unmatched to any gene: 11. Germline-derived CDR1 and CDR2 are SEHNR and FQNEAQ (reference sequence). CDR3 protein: CASSLTTSGGTYNEQFF. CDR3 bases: TGTGCCAGCAGCCTAACGACATCGGGGGGGACCTACAATGAGCAGTTCTTC.

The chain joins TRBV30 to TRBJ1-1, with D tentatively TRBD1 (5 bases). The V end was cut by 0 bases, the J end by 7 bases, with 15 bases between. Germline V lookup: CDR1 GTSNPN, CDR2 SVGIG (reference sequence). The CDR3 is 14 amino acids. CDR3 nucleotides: TGTGCCTGGAGTGTCGGAGGGACCACCAGTGAAGCTTTCTTT. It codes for CAWSVGGTTSEAFF.

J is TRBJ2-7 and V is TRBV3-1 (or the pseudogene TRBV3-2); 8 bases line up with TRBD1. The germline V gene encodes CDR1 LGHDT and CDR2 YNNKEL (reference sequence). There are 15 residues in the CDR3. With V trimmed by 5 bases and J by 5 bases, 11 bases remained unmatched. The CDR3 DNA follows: TGTGCCAGCAGCGCGGCCGGGACAGGCGAACACGAGCAGTACTTC. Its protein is CASSAAGTGEHEQYF.

For the CDR3, the DNA is TGTGCCAGCAGCCAAGCTCCCCAAGGGGGTGGCTACACCTTC. Translated, it gives CASSQAPQGGGYTF. V usage is TRBV3-1 (or the pseudogene TRBV3-2) and J usage is TRBJ1-2, with D possibly matching TRBD1 (6 bases). CDR3 length: 14 residues. V shed 1 base and J shed 7 bases, with 13 bases lying between them. Germline V gene data show CDR1 as LGHDT and CDR2 as YNNKEL (reference sequence).

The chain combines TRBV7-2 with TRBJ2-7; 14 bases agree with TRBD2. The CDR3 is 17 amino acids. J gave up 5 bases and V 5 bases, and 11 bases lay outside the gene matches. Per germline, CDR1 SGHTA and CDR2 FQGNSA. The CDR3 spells CASSPRGLAGGLDEQYF. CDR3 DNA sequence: TGTGCCAGCAGCCCCCGAGGACTAGCGGGGGGCCTCGACGAGCAGTACTTC.

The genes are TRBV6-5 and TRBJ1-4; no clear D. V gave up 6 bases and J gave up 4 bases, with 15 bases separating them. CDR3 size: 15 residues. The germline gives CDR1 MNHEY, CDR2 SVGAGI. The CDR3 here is CASRRGVMGNEKLFF. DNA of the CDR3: TGTGCCAGCAGGCGCGGGGTAATGGGTAATGAAAAACTGTTTTTT.

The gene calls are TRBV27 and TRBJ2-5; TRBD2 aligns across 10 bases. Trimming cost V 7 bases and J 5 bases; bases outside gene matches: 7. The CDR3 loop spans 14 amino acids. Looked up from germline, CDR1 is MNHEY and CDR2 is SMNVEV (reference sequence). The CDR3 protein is CASNKAGGRETQYF. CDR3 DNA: TGTGCCAGCAATAAAGCGGGGGGGCGGGAGACCCAGTACTTC.

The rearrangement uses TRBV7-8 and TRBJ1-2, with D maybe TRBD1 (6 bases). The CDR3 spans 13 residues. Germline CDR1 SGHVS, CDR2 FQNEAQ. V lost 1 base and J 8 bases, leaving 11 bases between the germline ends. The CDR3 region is CASSLVGAGGYTF. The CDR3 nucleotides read TGTGCCAGCAGCTTAGTGGGGGCTGGCGGCTACACCTTC.

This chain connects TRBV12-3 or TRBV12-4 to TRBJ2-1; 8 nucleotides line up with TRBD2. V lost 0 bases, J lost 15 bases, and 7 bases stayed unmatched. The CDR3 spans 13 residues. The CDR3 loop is CASSLASGTRMFF. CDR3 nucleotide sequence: TGTGCCAGCAGTTTAGCCTCCGGGACTAGGATGTTCTTC.

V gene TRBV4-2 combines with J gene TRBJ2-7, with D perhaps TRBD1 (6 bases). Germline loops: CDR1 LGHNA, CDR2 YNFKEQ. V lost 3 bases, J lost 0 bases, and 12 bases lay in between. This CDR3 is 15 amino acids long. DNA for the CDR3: TGTGCCAGCAGCCAGTTGACAGGAAGCTCCTACGAGCAGTACTTC. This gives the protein CASSQLTGSSYEQYF.

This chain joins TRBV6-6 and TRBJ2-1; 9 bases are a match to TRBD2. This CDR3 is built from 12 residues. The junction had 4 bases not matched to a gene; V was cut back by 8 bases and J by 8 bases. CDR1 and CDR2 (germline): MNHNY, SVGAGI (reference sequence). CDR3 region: CASAGGGDEQFF. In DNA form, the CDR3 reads TGTGCCAGCGCAGGCGGGGGGGATGAGCAGTTCTTC.

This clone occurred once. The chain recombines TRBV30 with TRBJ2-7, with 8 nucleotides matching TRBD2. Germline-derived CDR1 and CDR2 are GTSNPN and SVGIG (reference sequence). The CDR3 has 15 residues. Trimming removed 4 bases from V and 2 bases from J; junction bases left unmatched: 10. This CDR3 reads CAWTPGGGITYEQYF. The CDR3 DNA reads TGTGCCTGGACCCCGGGGGGGGGAATAACCTACGAGCAGTACTTC.

This CDR3 reads CASSLTGVYVGYTF. The CDR3 DNA is TGTGCCAGCAGTCTGACAGGGGTGTATGTCGGCTACACCTTC. The chain uses TRBV2 and TRBJ1-2, with 8 bases lining up with TRBD1. CDR3 length: 14 residues. The V gene's germline CDR1 is SNHLY and CDR2 FYNNEI. V was clipped by 5 bases and J by 8 bases; unmatched bases: 10.

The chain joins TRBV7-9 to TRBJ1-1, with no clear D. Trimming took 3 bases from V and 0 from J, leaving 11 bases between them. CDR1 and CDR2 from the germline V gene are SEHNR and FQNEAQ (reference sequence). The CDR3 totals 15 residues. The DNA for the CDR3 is TGTGCCAGCAGCTTTTATCTGGGAGTGAACACTGAAGCTTTCTTT. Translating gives CASSFYLGVNTEAFF.

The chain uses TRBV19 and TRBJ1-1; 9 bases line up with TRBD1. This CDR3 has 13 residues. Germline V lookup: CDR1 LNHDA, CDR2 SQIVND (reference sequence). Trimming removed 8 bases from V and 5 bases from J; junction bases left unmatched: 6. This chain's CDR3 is CASSQTGGTEAFF. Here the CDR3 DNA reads TGTGCCAGTTCCCAGACAGGGGGAACTGAAGCTTTCTTT.

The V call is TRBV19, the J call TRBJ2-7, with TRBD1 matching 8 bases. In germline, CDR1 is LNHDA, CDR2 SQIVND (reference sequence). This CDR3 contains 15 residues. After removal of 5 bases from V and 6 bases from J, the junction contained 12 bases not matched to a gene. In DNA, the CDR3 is TGTGCCAGTAGTCAAGGTGGGACAGGTCCGGGCGAGCAGTACTTC. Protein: CASSQGGTGPGEQYF. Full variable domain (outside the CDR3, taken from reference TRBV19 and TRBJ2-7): DGGITQSPKYLFRKEGQNVTLSCEQNLNHDAMYWYRQDPGQGLRLIYYSQIVNDFQKGDIAEGYSVSREKKESFPLTVTSAQKNPTAFYLCASSQGGTGPGEQYFGPGTRLTVT.

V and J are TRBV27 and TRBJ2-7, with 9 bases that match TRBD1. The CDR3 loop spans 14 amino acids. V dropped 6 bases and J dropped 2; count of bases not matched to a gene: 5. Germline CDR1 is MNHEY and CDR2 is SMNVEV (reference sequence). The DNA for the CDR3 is TGTGCCAGCAGGTCGGGACAGGGTCCCTACGAGCAGTACTTC. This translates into CASRSGQGPYEQYF.

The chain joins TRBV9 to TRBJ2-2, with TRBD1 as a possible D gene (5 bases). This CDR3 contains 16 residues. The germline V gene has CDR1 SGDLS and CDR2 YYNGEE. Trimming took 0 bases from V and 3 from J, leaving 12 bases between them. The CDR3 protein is CASSVVKGQDTGELFF. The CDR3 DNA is TGTGCCAGCAGCGTAGTCAAGGGGCAGGACACCGGGGAGCTGTTTTTT.

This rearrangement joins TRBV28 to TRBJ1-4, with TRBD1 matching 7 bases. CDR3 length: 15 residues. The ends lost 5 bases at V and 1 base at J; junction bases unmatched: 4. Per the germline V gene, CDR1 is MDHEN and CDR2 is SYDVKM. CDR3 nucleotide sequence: TGTGCCAGCAGTCACCACAGGGGAACTAATGAAAAACTGTTTTTT. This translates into CASSHHRGTNEKLFF.

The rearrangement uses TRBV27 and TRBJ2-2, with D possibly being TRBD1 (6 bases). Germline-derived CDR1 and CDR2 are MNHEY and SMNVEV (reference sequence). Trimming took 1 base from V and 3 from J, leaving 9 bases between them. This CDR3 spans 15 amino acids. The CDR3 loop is CASSLWAGDTGELFF. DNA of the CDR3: TGTGCCAGCAGTTTATGGGCAGGGGACACCGGGGAGCTGTTTTTT.

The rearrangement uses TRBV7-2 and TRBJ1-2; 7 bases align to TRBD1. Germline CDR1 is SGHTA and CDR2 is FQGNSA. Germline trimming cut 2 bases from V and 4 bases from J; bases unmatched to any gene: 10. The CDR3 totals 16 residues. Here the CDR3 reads CASSLLGTGDSYGYTF. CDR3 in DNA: TGTGCCAGCAGCTTACTTGGCACAGGGGATTCCTATGGCTACACCTTC. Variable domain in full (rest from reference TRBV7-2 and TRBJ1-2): GAGVSQSPSNKVTEKGKDVELRCDPISGHTALYWYRQSLGQGLEFLIYFQGNSAPDKSGLPSDRFSAERTGGSVSTLTIQRTQQEDSAVYLCASSLLGTGDSYGYTFGSGTRLTVV.

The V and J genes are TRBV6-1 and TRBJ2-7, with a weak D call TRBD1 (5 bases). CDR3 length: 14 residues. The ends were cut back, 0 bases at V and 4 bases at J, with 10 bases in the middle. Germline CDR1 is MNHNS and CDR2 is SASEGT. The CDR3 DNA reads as TGTGCCAGCAGTGAAGCGGGAAACAGGTACGAGCAGTACTTC. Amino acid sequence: CASSEAGNRYEQYF.

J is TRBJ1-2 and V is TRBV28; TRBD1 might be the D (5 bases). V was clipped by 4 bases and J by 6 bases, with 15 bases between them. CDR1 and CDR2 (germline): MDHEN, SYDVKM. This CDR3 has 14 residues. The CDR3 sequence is CASSSDNSFNGYTF. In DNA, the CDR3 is TGTGCCAGCAGTTCGGACAATTCCTTCAATGGCTACACCTTC.